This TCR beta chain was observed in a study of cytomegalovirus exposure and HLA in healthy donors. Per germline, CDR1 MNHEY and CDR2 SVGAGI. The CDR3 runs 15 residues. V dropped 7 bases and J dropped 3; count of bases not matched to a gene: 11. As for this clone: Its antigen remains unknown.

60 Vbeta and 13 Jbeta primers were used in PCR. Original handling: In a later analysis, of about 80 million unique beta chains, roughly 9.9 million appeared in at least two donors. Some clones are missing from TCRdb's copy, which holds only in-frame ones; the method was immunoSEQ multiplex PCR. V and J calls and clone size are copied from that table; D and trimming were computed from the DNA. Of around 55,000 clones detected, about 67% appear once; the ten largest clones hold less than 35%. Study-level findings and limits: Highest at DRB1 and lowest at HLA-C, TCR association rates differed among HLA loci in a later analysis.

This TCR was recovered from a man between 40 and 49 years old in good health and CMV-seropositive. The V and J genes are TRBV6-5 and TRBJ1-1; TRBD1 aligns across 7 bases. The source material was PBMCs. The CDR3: CASTPVVTGDTEAFF. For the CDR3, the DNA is TGTGCCAGCACCCCAGTTGTTACAGGGGACACTGAAGCTTTCTTT.